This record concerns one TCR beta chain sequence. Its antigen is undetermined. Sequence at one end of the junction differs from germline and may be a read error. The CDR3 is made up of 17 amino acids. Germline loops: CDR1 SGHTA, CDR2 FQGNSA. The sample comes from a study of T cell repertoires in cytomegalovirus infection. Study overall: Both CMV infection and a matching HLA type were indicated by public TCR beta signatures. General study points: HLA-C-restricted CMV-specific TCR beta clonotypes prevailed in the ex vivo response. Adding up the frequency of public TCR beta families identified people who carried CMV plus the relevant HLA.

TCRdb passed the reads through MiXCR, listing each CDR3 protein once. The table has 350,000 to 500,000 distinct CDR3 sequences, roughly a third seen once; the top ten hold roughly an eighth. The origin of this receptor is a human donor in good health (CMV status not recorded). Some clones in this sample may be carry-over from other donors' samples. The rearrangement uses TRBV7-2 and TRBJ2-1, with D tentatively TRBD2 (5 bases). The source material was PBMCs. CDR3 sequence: CASSLGAARKSYHEKFF. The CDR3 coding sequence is TGTGCCAGCAGCTTAGGAGCGGCCAGGAAGTCCTACCATGAGAAGTTCTTC.